This T cell receptor (beta chain) was observed in a study of T-cell reconstitution after alpha-beta-depleted transplantation in children. During its preparation, the TCRbeta library received unique molecular identifiers. TCRdb recomputed calls from the PCR reads with MiXCR, one row per CDR3 protein. The profile shows approximately 500,000 distinct CDR3 sequences, 27% of them singletons. V was cut by 3 bases and J by 4 bases, with 7 bases left in between. In germline, CDR1 is ENHRY, CDR2 SYGVKD. This CDR3 is built from 12 residues. The specimen was PBMCs, collected before TCRalphabeta/CD19-depleted stem cell transplant. This receptor was obtained from a boy younger than two with Wiskott-Aldrich syndrome, due to receive a stem cell transplant. The V gene is TRBV10-3, the J gene TRBJ2-7, with D uncertain. The CDR3 nucleotides read TGTGCCATCAGTGAAGGGTGGTACGAGCAGTACTTC. It yields the protein CAISEGWYEQYF.